The sequence of this T cell receptor (beta chain) was determined in a study of T cells in Graves' hyperthyroidism and ophthalmopathy. TCR beta CDR3 regions were amplified from RNA. The study used the HTBI primer set for a first-round RT-PCR of the TCR CDR3. TCRdb re-called the multiplex PCR reads through MiXCR, storing one row per CDR3 protein. The sample lists roughly 500,000 distinct CDR3 sequences; approximately 25% were seen once. Study results and caveats: Blood also showed most of the thyroid clonotypes that were expanded above 0.001. Ophthalmopathy was identified by the model a median about 6 months ahead of onset.

In this sample, this clonotype turned up many times. Its antigen is unknown. The length of the CDR3 is 15 residues. Trimming took off 0 bases at V and 3 bases at J, with 15 bases between the two ends. Germline CDR1 reads DFQATT; CDR2 reads SNEGSKA (reference sequence). Diagnostic assessment was based on clinical symptoms, serum thyroxine and TRAb, thyroid ultrasound and orbital computed tomography. The V and J genes are TRBV20-1 and TRBJ2-7; D gene uncertain. This receptor was taken from a woman aged 25 to 39 with Graves' ophthalmopathy. The sample was blood. CDR3 in DNA: TGCAGTGCTAGAGATAGTGCAGGAACCTACTACGAGCAGTACTTC. This gives the protein CSARDSAGTYYEQYF.